Following are 22 T cell receptor beta chains from one sample sequenced in a study of early stage breast cancer tumors. Using immunoSEQ multiplex PCR, the repertoire was profiled, and TCRdb retains in-frame clones only, with some absent. The data show 40,000 to 60,000 clones, roughly 73% seen once. The sequencing sample was made of blood. These receptors came from a person aged 35 to 50 with breast cancer.

The chain uses TRBV7-2 and TRBJ2-2; D remains ambiguous. The CDR3 sequence is 16 residues long. Germline V gene lookup returns CDR1 SGHTA and CDR2 FQGNSA. Deletions cut 5 bases from V and 4 bases from J, with 17 bases between. The DNA for the CDR3 is TGTGCCAGCAGCCCGGCGTCCGGAACTGTCACCGGGGAGCTGTTTTTT. Protein product: CASSPASGTVTGELFF.

The chain carries TRBV19 and TRBJ2-3, with D possibly TRBD2 on 6 matching bases. CDR1 is LNHDA, CDR2 SQIVND, per germline (reference sequence). This CDR3 spans 17 amino acids. V was trimmed by 3 bases and J by 6 bases, leaving 22 bases between them. In DNA form, the CDR3 reads TGTGCCAGTAGTATGAGGAGGACTATCCCCTCGGCGGATACGCAGTATTTT. This encodes CASSMRRTIPSADTQYF.

The rearrangement joins TRBV7-9 to TRBJ1-3, with D uncertain. The V gene lost 3 bases and the J gene lost 4 bases, with 13 bases spanning the gap. This CDR3 comprises 15 residues. Germline values: CDR1 SEHNR, CDR2 FQNEAQ (reference sequence). In DNA form, the CDR3 reads TGTGCCAGCAGCTTTAGTAGAGGTGGGGGAAACACCATATATTTT. Translating gives CASSFSRGGGNTIYF.

V usage is TRBV6-5 and J usage is TRBJ1-2; no reliable D call. Trimming took off 3 bases at V and 6 bases at J, with 17 bases between the two ends. Germline V CDR1 and CDR2: MNHEY, SVGAGI. The CDR3 has 15 residues. The CDR3 DNA reads TGTGCCAGCAGTTATTTAAATCGGGTTGCCGATGGCTACACCTTC. The encoded protein is CASSYLNRVADGYTF.

This chain joins TRBV6-1 and TRBJ2-1, with 7 bases lining up with TRBD2. The CDR3 is 12 amino acids. CDR1 is MNHNS, CDR2 SASEGT, per germline. With 1 base clipped from V and 14 bases from J, the junction kept 5 bases outside the gene matches. In DNA form, the CDR3 reads TGTGCCAGCAGTGAAGGTTGGGGGGGTAAGTTCTTC. This translates into CASSEGWGGKFF.

There are a few counts of this clone. The J gene is TRBJ1-2, the V gene TRBV6-5; 7 bases match TRBD1. Unmatched junction bases numbered 2, after V lost 4 bases and J lost 3 bases. Per germline, CDR1 MNHEY and CDR2 SVGAGI. This CDR3 is 13 amino acids long. CDR3: CASSSQGDYGYTF. The CDR3 region has the DNA TGTGCCAGCAGTTCTCAGGGGGACTATGGCTACACCTTC.

This clone was seen a few times. V is TRBV6-1 and J is TRBJ2-7, with 10 bases fitting TRBD2. This CDR3 is 14 amino acids long. CDR1 MNHNS and CDR2 SASEGT come from the germline V gene. The V gene end was trimmed by 3 bases and the J gene end by 3 bases; junction bases not matched to a gene: 2. The CDR3 bases are TGTGCCAGCAGTGAGGGACTAGCGTACTACGAGCAGTACTTC. This gives the protein CASSEGLAYYEQYF.

CDR3 amino acids: CAWSWGSNQPQHF. DNA for the CDR3: TGTGCCTGGAGCTGGGGTAGCAATCAGCCCCAGCATTTT. The chain has TRBV30 and TRBJ1-5; D gene unclear. The V end was cut by 3 bases, the J end by 0 bases, with 6 bases between. This CDR3 contains 13 residues. In germline, CDR1 is GTSNPN, CDR2 SVGIG (reference sequence).

The V gene is TRBV11-3, the J gene TRBJ1-4; D ambiguous. Germline CDR1 reads SGHNT; CDR2 reads YENEEA. V was cut by 2 bases and J by 2 bases, with 0 bases left in between. The CDR3 covers 12 residues. CDR3 sequence reads: CASSLTNEKLFF. CDR3 in DNA: TGTGCCAGCAGCTTAACTAATGAAAAACTGTTTTTT.

The V and J genes are TRBV13 and TRBJ2-7; unclear D gene. CDR1 is PRHDT and CDR2 is FYEKMQ in the germline V gene (reference sequence). The CDR3 is made up of 14 amino acids. Trimming removed 5 bases from V and 0 bases from J, with 11 bases in between. In nucleotides, the CDR3 is TGTGCCAGCAGCCTACAGAGTTTCTCCTACGAGCAGTACTTC. Protein sequence: CASSLQSFSYEQYF.

This clone was counted between two and nine times. V gene TRBV18 combines with J gene TRBJ2-3; 10 bases line up with TRBD1. The CDR3 contains 15 residues. From germline, CDR1 is KGHSH and CDR2 LQKENI. Unmatched junction bases numbered 1, after V lost 3 bases and J lost 1 base. The CDR3 spells CASSPGQGGTDTQYF. In nucleotides, the CDR3 is TGTGCCAGCTCACCCGGACAGGGGGGCACAGATACGCAGTATTTT.

The V gene is TRBV7-4, the J gene TRBJ2-3, with TRBD1 matching 9 bases. The CDR3 runs to 16 residues. The germline CDR1 and CDR2 sequences are SGHVT and SQSDAQ. J lost 5 bases, V lost 5 bases, and 11 bases had no gene match. The CDR3 region has the DNA TGTGCCAGCAGCCACAGGGGGCGGGAGTCGGGAGATACGCAGTATTTT. Translating gives CASSHRGRESGDTQYF.

The chain is built from TRBV5-1 and TRBJ1-1; 12 bases match TRBD1. Per germline, CDR1 SGHRS and CDR2 YFSETQ. The CDR3 has 16 amino acids. Germline trimming cut 7 bases from V and 4 bases from J; bases unmatched to any gene: 11. The CDR3 coding sequence is TGCGCCAGCGGGGACAGGGGGCGCGAGTATGGCACTGAAGCTTTCTTT. This gives the protein CASGDRGREYGTEAFF.

V gene TRBV19 combines with J gene TRBJ1-1; D remains unclear. The germline V and J ends were trimmed by 3 bases and 4 bases, with 3 bases remaining between them. The CDR3 is made up of 11 amino acids. CDR1 is LNHDA, CDR2 SQIVND, per germline (reference sequence). In nucleotides, the CDR3 is TGTGCCAGTAGTATTGGCACTGAAGCTTTCTTT. Amino acid sequence: CASSIGTEAFF.

The chain links TRBV15 to TRBJ1-5; maybe TRBD1 (6 bases). The CDR3 length is 18 residues. Germline V lookup: CDR1 LNHNV, CDR2 YYDKDF (reference sequence). V was shortened by 3 bases and J by 0 bases, with 18 bases between the two germline ends. CDR3 coding DNA: TGTGCCACCAGCAGTAGTCTTATTACAGGGATTAGCAATCAGCCCCAGCATTTT. Translating it yields CATSSSLITGISNQPQHF.

The chain is built from TRBV11-3 and TRBJ2-4, with D uncertain. This CDR3 has 14 residues. V was trimmed by 6 bases and J by 0 bases, leaving 9 bases between them. Per germline, CDR1 SGHNT and CDR2 YENEEA. CDR3 sequence reads: CASSPEEAKNIQYF. In DNA form, the CDR3 reads TGTGCCAGCAGTCCAGAGGAAGCCAAAAACATTCAGTACTTC. Full variable domain (rest looked up from reference TRBV11-3 and TRBJ2-4): EAGVVQSPRYKIIEKKQPVAFWCNPISGHNTLYWYLQNLGQGPELLIRYENEEAVDDSQLPKDRFSAERLKGVDSTLKIQPAELGDSAVYLCASSPEEAKNIQYFGAGTRLSVL.

This chain links TRBV21-1 with TRBJ1-5; the table's TRBD1 call for D was not verified on the DNA. TRBV21-1 represents a pseudogene. The CDR3 is 17 amino acids. CDR3 sequence (DNA): TGTGCCAGCAGCACCCCCGGACAGGGGAAAATCAATCAGCCCCAGCATTTT. It translates to CASSTPGQGKINQPQHF.

The rearrangement joins TRBV11-3 to TRBJ1-1; 10 nucleotides align to TRBD1. V lost 3 bases and J lost 1; bases outside the gene matches: 8. From germline, CDR1 is SGHNT and CDR2 YENEEA. The CDR3 loop spans 17 amino acids. The CDR3 nucleotides read TGTGCCAGCAGCTTGGGAGGACAGGGGGGTTGGAACACTGAAGCTTTCTTT. Amino acids: CASSLGGQGGWNTEAFF.

The V call is TRBV11-2, the J call TRBJ2-1; no clear D. Germline V gene lookup returns CDR1 SGHAT and CDR2 FQNNGV. Between the trimmed V and J ends, which lost 0 bases and 13 bases, there was a span of 13 bases. The CDR3 extends over 13 amino acids. CDR3 sequence reads: CASSLDRSDPQFF. CDR3 nucleotides: TGTGCCAGCAGCTTAGATCGGAGCGACCCCCAGTTCTTC.

The chain links TRBV27 to TRBJ2-3; possible D gene TRBD1, 5 bases. V lost 3 bases, J lost 1 base, and 8 bases lay in between. This CDR3 contains 14 residues. Germline assignment: CDR1 MNHEY and CDR2 SMNVEV (reference sequence). The DNA of the CDR3 is TGTGCCAGCAGTTTGGCCAGGGGCACAGATACGCAGTATTTT. This codes for CASSLARGTDTQYF.

This chain uses TRBV6-1 with TRBJ2-3; D possibly corresponds to TRBD1 (5 bases). The CDR3 contains 15 residues. Germline loops: CDR1 MNHNS, CDR2 SASEGT. V lost 1 base, J lost 1 base, and 9 bases lay in between. The CDR3 nucleotides are TGTGCCAGCAGTGAAGAGGTCAGGGGCACAGATACGCAGTATTTT. It translates to CASSEEVRGTDTQYF.

V gene TRBV19 combines with J gene TRBJ2-7; 10 positions agree with TRBD1. CDR1 is LNHDA, CDR2 SQIVND, per germline (reference sequence). The V gene end was trimmed by 3 bases and the J gene end by 4 bases; junction bases not matched to a gene: 3. This CDR3 has 14 residues. The DNA for the CDR3 is TGTGCCAGTAGTATGGCGGGACAGGGGTACGAGCAGTACTTC. It codes for CASSMAGQGYEQYF.